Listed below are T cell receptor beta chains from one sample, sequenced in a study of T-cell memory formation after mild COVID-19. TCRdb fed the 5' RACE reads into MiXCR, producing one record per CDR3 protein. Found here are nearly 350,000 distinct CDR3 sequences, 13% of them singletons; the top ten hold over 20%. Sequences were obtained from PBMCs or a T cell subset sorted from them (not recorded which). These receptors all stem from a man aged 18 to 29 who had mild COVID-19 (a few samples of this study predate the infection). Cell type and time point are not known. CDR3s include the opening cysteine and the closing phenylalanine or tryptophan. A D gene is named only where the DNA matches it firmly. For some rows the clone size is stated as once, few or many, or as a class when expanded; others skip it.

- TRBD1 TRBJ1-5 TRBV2 CASSDRGLSNQPQHF TGTGCCAGCAGTGACAGGGGGCTAAGCAATCAGCCCCAGCATTTT
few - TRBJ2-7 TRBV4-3 CASSQDLLGTSSYEQYF TGCGCCAGCAGCCAAGATTTATTGGGGACGAGCTCCTACGAGCAGTACTTC
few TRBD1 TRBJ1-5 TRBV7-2 CASSLAPLRGQPQHF TGTGCCAGCAGCTTAGCGCCCCTCAGGGGGCAGCCCCAGCATTTT
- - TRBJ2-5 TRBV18 CASSPPWSGGLQETQYF TGTGCCAGCTCACCACCGTGGTCCGGGGGGCTCCAAGAGACCCAGTACTTC
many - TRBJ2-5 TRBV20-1 CSARDSASRDWETQYF TGCAGTGCTAGAGATTCTGCTTCGCGCGATTGGGAGACCCAGTACTTC
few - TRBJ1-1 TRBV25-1 CASSGLIDEAFF TGTGCCAGCAGTGGGTTAATTGATGAAGCTTTCTTT
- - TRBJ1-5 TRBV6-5 CASSYSKGPAQPQHF TGTGCCAGCAGTTACTCGAAGGGCCCAGCTCAGCCCCAGCATTTT
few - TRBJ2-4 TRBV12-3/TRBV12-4 CASSHRALAKNIQYF TGTGCCAGCAGTCACCGGGCACTAGCCAAAAACATTCAGTACTTC
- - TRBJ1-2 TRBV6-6 CASSYSQNYGYTF TGTGCCAGCAGTTACTCTCAGAACTATGGCTACACCTTC
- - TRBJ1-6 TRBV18 CASSPEGVHSSYNSPLHF TGTGCCAGCTCACCAGAGGGGGTTCACAGTTCCTATAATTCACCCCTCCACTTT
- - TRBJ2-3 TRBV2 CASRVGASTDTQYF TGTGCCAGCCGGGTGGGGGCTAGCACCGATACGCAGTATTTT
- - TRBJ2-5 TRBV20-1 CSAPRQGGDETQYF TGCAGTGCTCCAAGACAGGGAGGGGACGAGACCCAGTACTTC
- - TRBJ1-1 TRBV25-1 CASSEMEGSTEAFF TGTGCCAGCAGTGAAATGGAGGGTAGCACTGAAGCTTTCTTT
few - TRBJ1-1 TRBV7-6 CASSSSRAEAFF TGTGCCAGCAGCTCTAGTAGGGCTGAAGCTTTCTTT
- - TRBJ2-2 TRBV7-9 CASSLTMSTGELFF TGTGCCAGCAGCTTGACAATGAGCACCGGGGAGCTGTTTTTT
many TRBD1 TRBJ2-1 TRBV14 CASSGRDRRYNEQFF TGTGCCAGCAGCGGCCGGGACAGGAGATACAATGAGCAGTTCTTC
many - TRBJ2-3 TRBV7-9 CASSLLDTQYF TGTGCCAGCAGCTTACTTGATACGCAGTATTTT
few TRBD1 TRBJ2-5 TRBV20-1 CSARNQGAAEETQYF TGCAGTGCTAGAAACCAGGGGGCTGCGGAAGAGACCCAGTACTTC
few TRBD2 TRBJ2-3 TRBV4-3 CASSQDIGLATDTQYF TGCGCCAGCAGCCAAGATATAGGACTAGCAACAGATACGCAGTATTTT
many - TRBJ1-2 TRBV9 CASSADTGPNYGYTF TGTGCCAGCAGCGCCGACACAGGGCCCAACTATGGCTACACCTTC
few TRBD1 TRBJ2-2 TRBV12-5 CASGQGQANTGELFF TGTGCTAGTGGTCAGGGACAGGCGAACACCGGGGAGCTGTTTTTT
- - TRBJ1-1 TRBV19 CASSIVPSTEAFF TGTGCCAGTAGTATTGTCCCTAGCACTGAAGCTTTCTTT
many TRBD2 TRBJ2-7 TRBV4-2 CASSQGLAGGYEQYF TGTGCCAGCAGCCAAGGACTAGCGGGGGGGTACGAGCAGTACTTC
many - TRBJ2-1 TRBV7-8 CASSRGKTTSYNEQFF TGTGCCAGCAGCAGGGGGAAAACAACAAGCTACAATGAGCAGTTCTTC
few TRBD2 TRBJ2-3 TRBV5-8 CASSFLAGAPADTQYF TGTGCCAGCAGTTTTCTAGCGGGGGCCCCGGCAGATACGCAGTATTTT
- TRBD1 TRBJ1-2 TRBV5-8 CASSPGDRDLRNLANYGYTF TGTGCCAGCAGCCCCGGCGACAGGGATCTTCGTAACTTGGCTAACTATGGCTACACCTTC
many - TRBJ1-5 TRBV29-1 CSVGMQGKDQPQHF TGCAGCGTTGGCATGCAGGGAAAGGATCAGCCCCAGCATTTT
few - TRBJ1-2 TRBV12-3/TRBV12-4 CASSRGEGYTF TGTGCCAGCAGCCGTGGCGAGGGCTACACCTTC
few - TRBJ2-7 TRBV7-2 CASVHLRGGLYEQYF TGTGCCAGCGTCCACCTCAGAGGCGGCCTCTACGAGCAGTACTTC
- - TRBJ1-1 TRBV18 CASSPFPGGETEAFF TGTGCCAGCTCACCGTTCCCGGGGGGGGAAACTGAAGCTTTCTTT
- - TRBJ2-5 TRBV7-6 CASSRHLQETQYF TGTGCCAGCAGCCGCCACCTCCAAGAGACCCAGTACTTC
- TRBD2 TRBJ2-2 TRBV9 CASSVDSGGPTGELFF TGTGCCAGCAGCGTAGACAGCGGGGGGCCCACCGGGGAGCTGTTTTTT
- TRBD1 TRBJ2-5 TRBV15 CATSSLKGAGGETQYF TGTGCCACCAGCAGCCTCAAGGGGGCCGGTGGGGAGACCCAGTACTTC
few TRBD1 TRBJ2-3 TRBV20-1 CSARAHGTGSADTQYF TGCAGTGCTAGGGCCCACGGGACAGGGTCTGCAGATACGCAGTATTTT
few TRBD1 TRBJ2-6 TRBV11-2 CASSFRDRVGGANVLTF TGTGCCAGCAGCTTCCGGGACAGGGTTGGTGGGGCCAACGTCCTGACTTTC
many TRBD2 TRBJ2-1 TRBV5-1 CASSRGASGGAHEQFF TGCGCCAGCAGCAGGGGAGCTAGCGGGGGGGCCCATGAGCAGTTCTTC
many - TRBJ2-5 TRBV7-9 CASLPEWGQETQYF TGTGCCAGCTTGCCGGAGTGGGGCCAAGAGACCCAGTACTTC
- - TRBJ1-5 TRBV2 CASRRRFMDQPQHF TGTGCCAGCAGGAGAAGGTTTATGGATCAGCCCCAGCATTTT
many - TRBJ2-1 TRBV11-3 CASSLLGGHYNEQFF TGTGCCAGCAGCTTGCTCGGGGGGCACTACAATGAGCAGTTCTTC
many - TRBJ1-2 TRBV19 CASSSNGRGGYTF TGTGCCAGTAGTTCTAACGGTCGTGGTGGCTACACCTTC
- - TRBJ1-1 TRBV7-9 CASSAQGTNTEAFF TGTGCCAGCAGCGCTCAGGGTACTAACACTGAAGCTTTCTTT
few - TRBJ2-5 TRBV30 CAWSVGHQETQYF TGTGCCTGGAGTGTTGGGCACCAAGAGACCCAGTACTTC
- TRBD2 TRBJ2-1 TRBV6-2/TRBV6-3 CASSEAEASGRDEQFF TGTGCCAGCAGCGAAGCGGAGGCTAGCGGACGGGATGAGCAGTTCTTC
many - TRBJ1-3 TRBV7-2 CASSSDGGQGNTIYF TGTGCCAGCAGTTCCGACGGGGGTCAAGGAAACACCATATATTTT
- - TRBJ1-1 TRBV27 CASSLSGSTTEAFF TGTGCCAGCAGTTTATCTGGGAGCACCACTGAAGCTTTCTTT
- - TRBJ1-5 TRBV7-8 CASSLLEYGNQPQHF TGTGCCAGCAGCTTGTTAGAGTATGGCAATCAGCCCCAGCATTTT
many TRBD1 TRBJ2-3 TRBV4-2 CASSQRTGGPDTQYF TGTGCCAGCAGCCAAAGGACAGGGGGACCAGATACGCAGTATTTT
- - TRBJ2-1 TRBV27 CASSPLSSYNEQFF TGTGCCAGCAGTCCGCTGAGCTCCTACAATGAGCAGTTCTTC
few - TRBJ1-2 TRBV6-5 CASSLIQRMDGYTF TGTGCCAGCAGCCTCATTCAGCGTATGGATGGCTACACCTTC
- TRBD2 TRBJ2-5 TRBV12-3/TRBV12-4 CASSLASGGPVKETQYF TGTGCCAGCAGTTTGGCTAGCGGGGGGCCCGTAAAAGAGACCCAGTACTTC
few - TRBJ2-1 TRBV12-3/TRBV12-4 CASSFGIYNEQFF TGTGCCAGCAGTTTCGGGATTTACAATGAGCAGTTCTTC
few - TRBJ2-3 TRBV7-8 CASSLDYSTGSTDTQYF TGTGCCAGCAGCTTAGACTATTCGACAGGCAGCACAGATACGCAGTATTTT
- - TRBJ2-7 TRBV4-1 CASSQEVRTREQYF TGCGCCAGCAGCCAAGAGGTTCGGACACGCGAGCAGTACTTC
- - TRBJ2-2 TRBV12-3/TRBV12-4 CASSFAGLDTGELFF TGTGCCAGCAGTTTCGCGGGATTGGACACCGGGGAGCTGTTTTTT
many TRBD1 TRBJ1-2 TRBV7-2 CASSSTGFGYTF TGTGCCAGCAGCTCGACAGGGTTTGGCTACACCTTC
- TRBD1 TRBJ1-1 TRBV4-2 CASSQDRGRAFF TGTGCCAGCAGCCAGGACAGGGGCCGAGCTTTCTTT
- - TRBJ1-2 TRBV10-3 CAISDVAQGGYGYTF TGTGCCATCAGCGACGTCGCACAGGGAGGCTATGGCTACACCTTC
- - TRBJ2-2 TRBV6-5 CASTRGSTNTGELFF TGTGCCAGCACAAGGGGGTCGACAAACACCGGGGAGCTGTTTTTT
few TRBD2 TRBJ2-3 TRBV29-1 CSVPAGGPPNTQYF TGCAGCGTCCCCGCGGGGGGCCCCCCGAATACGCAGTATTTT